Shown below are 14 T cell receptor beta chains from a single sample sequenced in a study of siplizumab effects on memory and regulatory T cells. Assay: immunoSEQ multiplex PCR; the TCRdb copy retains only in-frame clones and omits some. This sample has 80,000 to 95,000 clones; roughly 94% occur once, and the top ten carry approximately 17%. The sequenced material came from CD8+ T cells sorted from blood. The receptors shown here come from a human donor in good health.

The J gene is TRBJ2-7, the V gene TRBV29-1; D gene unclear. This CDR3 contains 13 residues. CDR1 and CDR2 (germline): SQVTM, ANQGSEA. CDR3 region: CSIRANITYEQYF. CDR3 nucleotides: TGCAGTATCCGGGCCAACATCACCTACGAGCAGTACTTC.

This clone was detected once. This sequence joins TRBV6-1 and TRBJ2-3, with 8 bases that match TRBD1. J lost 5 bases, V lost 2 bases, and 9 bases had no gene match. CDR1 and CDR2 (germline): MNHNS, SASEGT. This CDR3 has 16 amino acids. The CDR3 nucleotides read TGTGCCAGCAGTGAATTTGAACAGGGGGAAAAAGATACGCAGTATTTT. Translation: CASSEFEQGEKDTQYF.

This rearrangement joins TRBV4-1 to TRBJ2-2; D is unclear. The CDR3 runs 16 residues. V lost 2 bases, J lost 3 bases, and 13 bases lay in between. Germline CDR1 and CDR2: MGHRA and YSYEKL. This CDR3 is CASSQLPGPDTGELFF. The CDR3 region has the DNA TGCGCCAGCAGCCAACTTCCCGGGCCTGACACCGGGGAGCTGTTTTTT.

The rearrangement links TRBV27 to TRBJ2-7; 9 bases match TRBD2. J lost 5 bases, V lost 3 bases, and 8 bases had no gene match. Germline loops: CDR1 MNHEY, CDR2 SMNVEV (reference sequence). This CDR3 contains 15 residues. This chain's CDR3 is CASSFGLAGIDEQYF. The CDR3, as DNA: TGTGCCAGCAGTTTCGGGCTAGCGGGAATCGACGAGCAGTACTTC.

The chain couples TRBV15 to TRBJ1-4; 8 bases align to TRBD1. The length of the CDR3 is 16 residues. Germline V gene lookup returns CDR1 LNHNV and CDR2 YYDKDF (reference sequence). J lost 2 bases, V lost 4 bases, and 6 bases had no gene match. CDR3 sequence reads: CATSISTGVTNEKLFF. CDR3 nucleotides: TGTGCCACCAGCATTTCGACAGGGGTTACTAATGAAAAACTGTTTTTT.

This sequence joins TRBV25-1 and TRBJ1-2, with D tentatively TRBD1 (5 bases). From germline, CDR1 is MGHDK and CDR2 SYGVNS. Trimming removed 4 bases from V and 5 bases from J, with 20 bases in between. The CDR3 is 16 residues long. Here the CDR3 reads CASSGAGPGRRYGYTF. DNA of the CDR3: TGTGCCAGCAGTGGTGCCGGGCCGGGACGAAGATATGGCTACACCTTC.

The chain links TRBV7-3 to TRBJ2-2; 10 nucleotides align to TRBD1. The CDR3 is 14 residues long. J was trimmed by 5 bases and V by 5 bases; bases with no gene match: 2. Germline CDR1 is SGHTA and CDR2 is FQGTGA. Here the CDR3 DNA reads TGTGCCAGCAGCGAGGGACAGGGGACCGGGGAGCTGTTTTTT. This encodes CASSEGQGTGELFF.

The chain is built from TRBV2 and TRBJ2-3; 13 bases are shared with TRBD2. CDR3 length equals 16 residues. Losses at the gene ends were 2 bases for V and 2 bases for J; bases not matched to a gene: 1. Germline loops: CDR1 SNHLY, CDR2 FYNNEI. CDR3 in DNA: TGTGCCAGCAGTGAAACTAGCGGGAGGGCCACAGATACGCAGTATTTT. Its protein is CASSETSGRATDTQYF.

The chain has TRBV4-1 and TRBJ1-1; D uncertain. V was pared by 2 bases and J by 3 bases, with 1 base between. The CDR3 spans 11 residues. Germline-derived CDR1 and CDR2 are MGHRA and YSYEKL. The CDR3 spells CASSQYTEAFF. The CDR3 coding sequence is TGCGCCAGCAGCCAATACACTGAAGCTTTCTTT.

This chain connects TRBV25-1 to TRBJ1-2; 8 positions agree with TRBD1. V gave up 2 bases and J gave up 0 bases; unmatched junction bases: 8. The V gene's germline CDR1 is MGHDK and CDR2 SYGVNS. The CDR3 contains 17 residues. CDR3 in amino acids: CASSETGGNKPNYGYTF. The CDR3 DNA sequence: TGTGCCAGCAGTGAAACAGGGGGTAATAAGCCTAACTATGGCTACACCTTC.

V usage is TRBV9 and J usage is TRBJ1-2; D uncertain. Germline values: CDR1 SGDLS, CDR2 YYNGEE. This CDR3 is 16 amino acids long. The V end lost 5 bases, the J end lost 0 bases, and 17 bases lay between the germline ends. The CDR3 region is CASRSPVSEANYGYTF. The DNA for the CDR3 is TGTGCCAGCAGGTCCCCCGTATCTGAAGCTAACTATGGCTACACCTTC.

Written as DNA, the CDR3 is TGTGCCAGTAAGCCCGGGACGAGCTCTGGAAACACCATATATTTT. Translated: CASKPGTSSGNTIYF. The J gene is TRBJ1-3, the V gene TRBV19, with a possible D match to TRBD1 (5 bases). Germline lookup yields CDR1 LNHDA and CDR2 SQIVND (reference sequence). Trimming left V 7 bases short and J 0 bases short, with 13 bases between. This CDR3 is 15 amino acids long.

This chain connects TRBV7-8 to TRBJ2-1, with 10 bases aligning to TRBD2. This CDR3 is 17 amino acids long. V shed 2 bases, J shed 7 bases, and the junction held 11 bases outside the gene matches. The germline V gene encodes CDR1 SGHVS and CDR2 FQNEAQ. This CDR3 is CASSLSRISGGGNEQFF. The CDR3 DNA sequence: TGTGCCAGCAGCTTAAGTCGGATCAGCGGGGGGGGTAATGAGCAGTTCTTC.

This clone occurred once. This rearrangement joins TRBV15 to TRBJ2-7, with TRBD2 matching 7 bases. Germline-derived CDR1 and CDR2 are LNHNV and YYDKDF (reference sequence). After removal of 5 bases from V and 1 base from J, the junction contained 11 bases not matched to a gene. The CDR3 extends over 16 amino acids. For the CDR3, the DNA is TGTGCCACCAGCGGATCCGGGACTATTCCTTCCTACGAGCAGTACTTC. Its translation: CATSGSGTIPSYEQYF.